The source of this T cell receptor beta chain is a study of neoadjuvant anti-PD-1 for oral cavity cancer (dated by TCRdb to the early 2020s). A note on the overall study: Three to four biweekly doses of nivolumab at 3 mg/kg were mostly administered to patients before curative-intent surgical resection. Patients who did not progress were given a fourth nivolumab dose at about day 43 and had definitive surgical resection on days 50-56. Under RECIST 1.1, patients with complete response, partial response or stable disease were classed as responders, and patients with progression were classed as non-responders. A roughly 34% response rate was observed in the parent correlative cohort, in which about 12 patients were included. General study outcomes and caveats: Within PBMCs, T cell clonality (Gini index) was significantly higher in non-responders than responders after neoadjuvant nivolumab. Only a few patients per response group were included in the TCR analyses, and the authors called for validation in larger cohorts. Higher pretreatment blood TCRbeta clonality and lower post-treatment tumor TCRbeta clonality were correlated with higher pretreatment blood Treg/Th17 ratios.

This clone was counted once. Its antigen is currently not known. Per-base qualities were not stored, and no clone one base away is much larger. For deep sequencing, each PBMC sample was run in six replicates, with libraries mostly built from about 500 ng of input genomic DNA. The immunoSEQ hsTCRbeta kit was used to prepare TCRbeta libraries according to the manufacturer's instructions. The completed libraries were mixed into a single pool at 3 nM, then sequenced with an Illumina NovaSeq 6000 S4 flow cell. The original methods were these. The immunoSEQ Analyzer was used for raw data preprocessing and quality control. The analysis was restricted to productive rearrangements, with each unique CDR3 amino acid sequence defining a clonotype. Repertoire clonality was estimated as the Gini-Simpson index, which was computed with the R package tcR. Student's t test was used to compare Gini indices, while Pearson correlation assessed associations with tumor size change. TCRdb's version of the immuneACCESS table is confined to in-frame rearrangements and falls short of the full clone set. An unresolved V gene accounts for under half of the shortfall where checked; the remainder is of unknown origin. The V and J calls and clone size are taken from that table; D and trimming were inferred from the DNA. This sample gives about 72,000 clones in total; 85% of them show up just once. Together, the top ten hold 3% to 4% of the sample.

The time point label of this sample denotes: after neoadjuvant nivolumab, at surgical resection. Patients were newly diagnosed with stage II-IVA oral cavity squamous cell carcinoma and had received no prior systemic or radiation treatment. The cohort was composed of patients with HPV-negative, locally advanced oral cavity squamous cell carcinoma. Peripheral blood mononuclear cells were analyzed directly and were not maintained or expanded in culture. The samples were drawn from a longitudinal correlative study tied to a single-arm phase II trial testing neoadjuvant nivolumab in oral cavity squamous cell carcinoma. Subject-matched pre- and post-treatment PBMCs and tumors from three responders and three non-responders were subjected to genomic DNA-based TCRbeta sequencing. Peripheral blood mononuclear cells were collected once before nivolumab treatment and again after treatment, at the time of surgery. Genomic DNA was isolated from PBMCs using the Maxwell RSC DNA from Cells kit.

The clonotype was recovered from a person aged 40-85 years with oral cavity squamous cell carcinoma. The sample in question was PBMCs, obtained after nivolumab (anti-PD-1) treatment.

The DNA sequence reads TGCGCCGCCGCGGCGGGAGATCGGTTAGGTGAGCAGTTCTTC. It specifies CAAAAGDRLGEQFF. The rearrangement joined TRBV5-1 to TRBJ2-1, and 7 bases in between align with TRBD2. Per the germline V gene, SGHRS is the CDR1 and YFSETQ is the CDR2. The CDR3 contains 14 residues, cysteine and phenylalanine counted. Here the CDR3 DNA is all that survives: 42 bases in frame from base 1. Trimmed from V: 10 bases; trimmed from J: 9 bases; junction bases lacking a gene match: 16.